This TCR beta chain was recovered during a study of regulatory T cells in long-lasting Graves disease. Study information: Graves' patients, diagnosed recently, had received antithyroid drugs under 3 months. Broader study findings: Persistent-disease Graves' patients showed less TCR diversity than new cases.

This clonotype appeared many times. Its antigen is unknown. From germline, CDR1 is GTSNPN and CDR2 SVGIG (reference sequence). This CDR3 has 14 amino acids. V dropped 8 bases and J dropped 3; count of bases not matched to a gene: 6. Time point meaning: newly diagnosed GD, antithyroid drugs for less than 3 months. Making the TCR library involved RNA that had been extracted from PBMCs. Clinicians diagnosed Graves' disease using American Thyroid Association guidelines. Through Arm-PCR of CDR3 regions and iRepertoire HTBI primers, TCR beta libraries were built. From the multiplex PCR reads, TCRdb called clonotypes with MiXCR, one entry per CDR3 protein. The sample contains about 610,000 distinct CDR3 sequences, roughly 15% of which appear only once. The same sample was also used in a study of T cells in Graves' hyperthyroidism and ophthalmopathy. As reported in that work: HTBI primers were the set used in a first-round RT-PCR of the TCR CDR3.

The origin of this receptor is a man aged 18 to 30 with Graves disease. This sequence joins TRBV30 and TRBJ2-5; 13 positions match TRBD2. The specimen was peripheral blood mononuclear cells (PBMCs), collected at new diagnosis, from a patient treated with antithyroid drugs. The CDR3 DNA sequence: TGTGCCGCCGACGGGACTAGCGGGAAAGAGACCCAGTACTTC. Translating gives CAADGTSGKETQYF.